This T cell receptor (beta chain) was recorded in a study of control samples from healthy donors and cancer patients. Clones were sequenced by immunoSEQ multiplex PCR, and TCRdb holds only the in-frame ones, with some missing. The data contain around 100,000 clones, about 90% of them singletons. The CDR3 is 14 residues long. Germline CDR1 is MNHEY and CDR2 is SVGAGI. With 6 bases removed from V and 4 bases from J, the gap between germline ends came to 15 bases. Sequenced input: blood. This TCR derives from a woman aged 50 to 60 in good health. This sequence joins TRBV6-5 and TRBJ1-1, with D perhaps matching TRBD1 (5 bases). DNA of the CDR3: TGTGCCAGCAGAGACAGAGTTTTGAGCACTGAAGCTTTCTTT. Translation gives CASRDRVLSTEAFF.